Each of the 17 T cell receptor beta chains below was sequenced from the same sample in a study of immune evolution from preneoplasia to lung adenocarcinoma. Some clones are missing from TCRdb's copy, which holds only in-frame ones; the method was immunoSEQ multiplex PCR. The sample contains tens of thousands of clones, just under 75% of which appear only once. The sample comprised FFPE invasive lung adenocarcinoma tissue. Source of these receptors: a person in their sixties with invasive lung adenocarcinoma. Some clones in this sample may be carry-over from other donors' samples.

The chain employs TRBV5-4 and TRBJ2-3; D is uncertain. The length of the CDR3 is 16 residues. V was shortened by 3 bases and J by 6 bases, with 20 bases between the two germline ends. Germline values: CDR1 SGHNT, CDR2 YYREEE (reference sequence). For the CDR3, the DNA is TGTGCCAGCAGCTCCGGCCGGACCCACAGTACGGATACGCAGTATTTT. Its protein product is CASSSGRTHSTDTQYF. The whole variable domain, remainder taken from reference TRBV5-4 and TRBJ2-3, is ETGVTQSPTHLIKTRGQQVTLRCSSQSGHNTVSWYQQALGQGPQFIFQYYREEENGRGNFPPRFSGLQFPNYSSELNVNALELDDSALYLCASSSGRTHSTDTQYFGPGTRLTVL.

V and J are TRBV19 and TRBJ1-4, with D possibly TRBD1 on 5 matching bases. Between the trimmed V and J ends, which lost 6 bases and 7 bases, there was a span of 15 bases. Germline CDR1 LNHDA, CDR2 SQIVND (reference sequence). The CDR3 consists of 14 residues. CDR3 protein: CASRTTGGIEKLFF. The CDR3 DNA follows: TGTGCCAGTAGGACCACAGGTGGGATTGAAAAACTGTTTTTT.

The V call is TRBV11-2, the J call TRBJ2-7, with TRBD2 matching over 10 bases. V lost 3 bases, J lost 1 base, and 6 bases stayed unmatched. This CDR3 spans 16 amino acids. CDR1 and CDR2 (germline): SGHAT, FQNNGV. CDR3 coding DNA: TGTGCCAGCAGCTTCGGAACTAGCGGGAATTCCTACGAGCAGTACTTC. It specifies CASSFGTSGNSYEQYF.

V gene TRBV9 combines with J gene TRBJ1-1; D might be TRBD1 (5 bases). CDR3 size: 15 residues. CDR1 SGDLS and CDR2 YYNGEE come from the germline V gene. V was clipped by 0 bases and J by 5 bases, with 14 bases between them. CDR3 sequence reads: CASSVAPQGWTEAFF. In DNA form, the CDR3 reads TGTGCCAGCAGCGTAGCTCCGCAGGGCTGGACTGAAGCTTTCTTT.

V and J are TRBV28 and TRBJ2-7; D is ambiguous. This CDR3 is 14 amino acids long. Germline-derived CDR1 and CDR2 are MDHEN and SYDVKM. The V end lost 5 bases, the J end lost 3 bases, and 14 bases lay between the germline ends. The CDR3 region is CASSPAQERYEQYF. The CDR3 DNA sequence: TGTGCCAGCAGTCCTGCCCAGGAACGCTACGAGCAGTACTTC.

The sample holds one count of this clone. The rearrangement joins TRBV9 to TRBJ2-5; weak D call: TRBD2 (7 bases). The CDR3 sequence is 15 residues long. Germline V gene data show CDR1 as SGDLS and CDR2 as YYNGEE. With 3 bases removed from V and 1 base from J, the gap between germline ends came to 13 bases. CDR3 DNA: TGTGCCAGCAGCGCGGGGGGACACACCCAAGAGACCCAGTACTTC. Protein product: CASSAGGHTQETQYF.

V gene TRBV7-8 combines with J gene TRBJ2-7, with D perhaps given as TRBD1 or TRBD2 (5 bases each). This CDR3 has 13 residues. Germline CDR1 SGHVS, CDR2 FQNEAQ. The V gene lost 5 bases and the J gene lost 3 bases, with 11 bases spanning the gap. CDR3 amino acids: CASSKGPYYEQYF. The CDR3 coding sequence is TGTGCCAGCAGCAAGGGACCATACTACGAGCAGTACTTC.

The chain carries TRBV5-4 and TRBJ2-3, with 14 bases that match TRBD2. J lost 1 base, V lost 3 bases, and 10 bases had no gene match. CDR1 SGHNT and CDR2 YYREEE come from the germline V gene (reference sequence). The CDR3 is 19 residues long. This chain's CDR3 is CASSSGTSGRNLGTDTQYF. As DNA, the CDR3 is TGTGCCAGCAGCTCCGGGACTAGCGGGAGAAATTTGGGCACAGATACGCAGTATTTT.

V usage is TRBV30 and J usage is TRBJ2-2, with unresolved D. CDR1 GTSNPN and CDR2 SVGIG come from the germline V gene (reference sequence). V gave up 0 bases and J gave up 7 bases, with 6 bases separating them. The CDR3 totals 12 residues. CDR3 coding DNA: TGTGCCTGGAGTGTAAGGAACGGGGAGCTGTTTTTT. It encodes CAWSVRNGELFF. The complete variable domain, with remaining parts taken from reference TRBV30 and TRBJ2-2, reads SQTIHQWPATLVQPVGSPLSLECTVEGTSNPNLYWYRQAAGRGLQLLFYSVGIGQISSEVPQNLSASRPQDRQFILSSKKLLLSDSGFYLCAWSVRNGELFFGEGSRLTVL.

The V and J genes are TRBV9 and TRBJ2-5; D gene unclear. Germline CDR1 is SGDLS and CDR2 is YYNGEE. Trimming took 0 bases from V and 4 from J, leaving 19 bases between them. CDR3 length equals 17 residues. The CDR3: CASSVGLMRRPGETQYF. CDR3 nucleotides: TGTGCCAGCAGCGTAGGACTTATGCGGCGCCCCGGAGAGACCCAGTACTTC.

This chain uses TRBV9 with TRBJ2-3; 7 bases align to TRBD1. Germline-derived CDR1 and CDR2 are SGDLS and YYNGEE. The CDR3 length is 15 residues. The J segment lost 2 bases and the V segment lost 6 bases, leaving 9 bases of the junction unmatched. The CDR3 sequence: CASTIRDRATDTQYF. CDR3 in DNA: TGTGCCAGCACCATCCGGGACAGAGCCACAGATACGCAGTATTTT. The complete variable domain, with remaining parts taken from reference TRBV9 and TRBJ2-3, reads DSGVTQTPKHLITATGQRVTLRCSPRSGDLSVYWYQQSLDQGLQFLIQYYNGEERAKGNILERFSAQQFPDLHSELNLSSLELGDSALYFCASTIRDRATDTQYFGPGTRLTVL.

By its share, this clone is large. The chain couples TRBV2 to TRBJ2-3; 7 bases match TRBD1. There are 15 residues in the CDR3. Germline V CDR1 and CDR2: SNHLY, FYNNEI. The trim removed 4 bases at V and 0 bases at J, leaving 4 bases unmatched. The CDR3 loop reads CASSGGTASTDTQYF. In DNA, the CDR3 is TGTGCCAGCAGTGGGGGGACAGCCAGCACAGATACGCAGTATTTT.

This clone came up a few times. The rearrangement links TRBV28 to TRBJ2-5; D uncertain. The CDR3 is 15 residues long. The V gene lost 2 bases and the J gene lost 1 base, with 11 bases spanning the gap. CDR1 is MDHEN and CDR2 is SYDVKM in the germline V gene. The CDR3 nucleotides are TGTGCCAGCAGTTTAGGACCGACTCCCCAAGAGACCCAGTACTTC. The encoded protein is CASSLGPTPQETQYF.

The chain is built from TRBV9 and TRBJ2-6, with TRBD1 matching over 7 bases. J lost 4 bases, V lost 4 bases, and 5 bases had no gene match. Germline CDR1 SGDLS, CDR2 YYNGEE. The CDR3 length is 15 residues. The DNA for the CDR3 is TGTGCCAGCAGCCGGGACAGTTCCGGGGCCAACGTCCTGACTTTC. This sequence encodes CASSRDSSGANVLTF.

The chain recombines TRBV6-1 with TRBJ2-3; 12 positions match TRBD2. The CDR3 has 18 amino acids. V dropped 0 bases and J dropped 6; count of bases not matched to a gene: 10. Germline V CDR1 and CDR2: MNHNS, SASEGT. CDR3 DNA sequence: TGTGCCAGCAGTGAAGCGAGGACTAGCGGGACGTCCAGGGATACGCAGTATTTT. This translates into CASSEARTSGTSRDTQYF.

The J gene is TRBJ1-5, the V gene TRBV7-2; D unresolved. The CDR3 runs 13 residues. Trimming took off 3 bases at V and 11 bases at J, with 14 bases between the two ends. Germline V CDR1 and CDR2: SGHTA, FQGNSA. CDR3 protein: CASSFSPGGAQHF. CDR3 coding DNA: TGTGCCAGCAGCTTCTCCCCCGGTGGGGCCCAGCATTTT. Based on the CDR3 plus reference TRBV7-2 and TRBJ1-5, the full variable domain is GAGVSQSPSNKVTEKGKDVELRCDPISGHTALYWYRQSLGQGLEFLIYFQGNSAPDKSGLPSDRFSAERTGGSVSTLTIQRTQQEDSAVYLCASSFSPGGAQHFGDGTRLSIL.

This sequence joins TRBV27 and TRBJ2-1, with 9 bases lining up with TRBD2. CDR1 and CDR2 from the germline V gene are MNHEY and SMNVEV (reference sequence). The ends lost 6 bases at V and 11 bases at J; junction bases unmatched: 5. The CDR3 covers 12 residues. The CDR3 nucleotides read TGTGCCAGCAGGGAAGGGACTAGCAAGCAGTTCTTC. Residues: CASREGTSKQFF.